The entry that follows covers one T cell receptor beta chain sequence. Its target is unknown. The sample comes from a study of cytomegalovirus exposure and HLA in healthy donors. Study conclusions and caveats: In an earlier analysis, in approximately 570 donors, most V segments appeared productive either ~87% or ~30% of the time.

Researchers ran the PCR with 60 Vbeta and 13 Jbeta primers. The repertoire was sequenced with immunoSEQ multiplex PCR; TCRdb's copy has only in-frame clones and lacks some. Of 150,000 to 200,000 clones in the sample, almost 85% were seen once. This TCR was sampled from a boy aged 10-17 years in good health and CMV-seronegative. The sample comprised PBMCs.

The DNA for the CDR3 is TGTGCCAGTAGTATGAGGAGAATTAACTATGGCTACACCTTC. Its protein product is CASSMRRINYGYTF. This sequence joins TRBV19 and TRBJ1-2; D remains unclear. From germline, CDR1 is LNHDA and CDR2 SQIVND (reference sequence). V lost 3 bases, J lost 1 base, and 9 bases lay in between. This CDR3 has 14 amino acids.